This T cell receptor (beta chain) was captured by sequencing in a study of cytomegalovirus exposure and HLA in healthy donors. This clone has just one count. Its antigen is undetermined. Donors consisted of healthy bone marrow donors. Unrecorded immune exposure was likely among donors, who were nominally healthy when sampled. The PCR made use of 60 Vbeta and 13 Jbeta primers. TCRdb's copy holds only in-frame clones and misses some; the assay was immunoSEQ multiplex PCR. The sample holds more than 85,000 clones; 75% to 85% are singletons and the top ten take about 5.9%. CDR3 length: 16 residues. The germline gives CDR1 SGHDT, CDR2 YYEEEE. The V and J ends lost 2 bases and 2 bases respectively, with 15 bases between them. Whole-study results and caveats: One variant, a missense change in DCLRE1C, was linked in a later analysis to TCR beta V- and J-gene trimming. Likely technical artifact: a cluster of highly shared sequence variants.

The chain uses TRBV5-6 and TRBJ2-3, with D perhaps matching TRBD2 (6 bases). The sequence derives from a man aged 18 to 30 in good health and CMV-seronegative. The material sequenced was PBMCs. CDR3 sequence reads: CASSFYRGIATDTQYF. DNA of the CDR3: TGTGCCAGCAGCTTTTATCGCGGGATAGCCACAGATACGCAGTATTTT.